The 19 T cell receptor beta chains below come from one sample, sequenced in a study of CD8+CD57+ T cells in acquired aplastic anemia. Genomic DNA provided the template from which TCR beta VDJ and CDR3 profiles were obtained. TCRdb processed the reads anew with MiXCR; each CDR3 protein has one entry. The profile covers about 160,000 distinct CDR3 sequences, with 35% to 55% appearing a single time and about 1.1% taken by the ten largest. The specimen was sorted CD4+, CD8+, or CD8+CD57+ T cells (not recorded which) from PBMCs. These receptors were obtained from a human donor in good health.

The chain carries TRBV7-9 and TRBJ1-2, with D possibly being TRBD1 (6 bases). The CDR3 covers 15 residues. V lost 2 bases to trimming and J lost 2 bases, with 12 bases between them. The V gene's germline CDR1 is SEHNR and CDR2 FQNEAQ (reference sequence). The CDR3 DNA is TGTGCCAGCAGCTTATGGAGGGGGGGGAACTATGGCTACACCTTC. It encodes CASSLWRGGNYGYTF.

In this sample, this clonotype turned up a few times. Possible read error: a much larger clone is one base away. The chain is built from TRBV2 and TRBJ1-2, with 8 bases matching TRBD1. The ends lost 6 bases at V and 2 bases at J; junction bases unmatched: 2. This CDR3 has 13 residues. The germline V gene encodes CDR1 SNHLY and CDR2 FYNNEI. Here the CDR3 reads CASSGDRNYGYTF. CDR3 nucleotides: TGTGCCAGCAGCGGGGACAGGAACTATGGCTACACCTTC.

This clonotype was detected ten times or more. This CDR3 reads CASSEGLAGVKNIQYF. The CDR3, as DNA: TGTGCCAGCAGCGAGGGACTAGCGGGAGTTAAAAACATTCAGTACTTC. The chain couples TRBV9 to TRBJ2-4, with TRBD2 matching 14 bases. J was trimmed by 4 bases and V by 3 bases; bases with no gene match: 3. Germline CDR1 is SGDLS and CDR2 is YYNGEE. This CDR3 contains 16 residues.

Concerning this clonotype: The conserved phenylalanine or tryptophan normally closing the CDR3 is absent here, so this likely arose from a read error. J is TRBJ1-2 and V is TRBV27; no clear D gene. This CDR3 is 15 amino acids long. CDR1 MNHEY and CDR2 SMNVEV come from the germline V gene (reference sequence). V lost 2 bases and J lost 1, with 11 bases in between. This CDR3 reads CASSLRAAFNYGYTS. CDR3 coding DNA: TGTGCCAGCAGTTTAAGGGCAGCCTTTAACTATGGCTACACCTCC.

CDR3 loop: CATAQGAGSREQYF. The CDR3 nucleotides read TGTGCCACCGCACAGGGGGCCGGGAGTCGCGAGCAGTACTTC. The chain carries TRBV18 and TRBJ2-7; 9 nucleotides match TRBD1. CDR1 is KGHSH and CDR2 is LQKENI in the germline V gene. The CDR3 spans 14 residues. V lost 10 bases to trimming and J lost 6 bases; unmatched junction nucleotides: 13.

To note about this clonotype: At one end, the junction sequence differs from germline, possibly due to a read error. Written as DNA, the CDR3 is TGCAGCGTGCCGAGCGGGGGGACCAATGAGCAGTTCTTC. It yields the protein CSVPSGGTNEQFF. The chain joins TRBV7-2 to TRBJ2-1, with 9 bases aligning to TRBD2. The CDR3 contains 13 residues. From germline, CDR1 is SGHTA and CDR2 FQGNSA.

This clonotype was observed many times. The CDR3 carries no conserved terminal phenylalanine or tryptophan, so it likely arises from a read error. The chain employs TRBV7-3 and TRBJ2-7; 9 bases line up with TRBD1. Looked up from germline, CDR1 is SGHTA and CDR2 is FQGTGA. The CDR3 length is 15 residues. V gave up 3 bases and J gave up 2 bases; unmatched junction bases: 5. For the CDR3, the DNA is TGTGCCAGCAGCTTGGGACAGGGAAACACCTACGAGCAGTACCTC. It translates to CASSLGQGNTYEQYL.

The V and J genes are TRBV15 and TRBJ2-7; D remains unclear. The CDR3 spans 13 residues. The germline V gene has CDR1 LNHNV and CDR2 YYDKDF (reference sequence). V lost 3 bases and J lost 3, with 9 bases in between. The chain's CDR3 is CATSRKSGYEQYF. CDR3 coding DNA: TGTGCCACCAGCAGGAAATCGGGCTACGAGCAGTACTTC.

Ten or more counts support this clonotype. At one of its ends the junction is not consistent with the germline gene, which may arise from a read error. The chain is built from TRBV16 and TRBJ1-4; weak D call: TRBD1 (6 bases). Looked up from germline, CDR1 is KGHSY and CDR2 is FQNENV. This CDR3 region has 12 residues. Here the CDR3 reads CASSQSRDTFFF. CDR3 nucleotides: TGTGCCAGCAGCCAATCAAGGGACACCTTTTTCTTT.

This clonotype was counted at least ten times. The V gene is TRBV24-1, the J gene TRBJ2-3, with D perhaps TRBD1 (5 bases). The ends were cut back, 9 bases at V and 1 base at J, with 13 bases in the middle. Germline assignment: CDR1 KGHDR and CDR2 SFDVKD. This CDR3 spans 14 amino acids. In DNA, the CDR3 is TGTGCCACCGCCGACCAGGGTGGCACAGATACGCAGTATTTT. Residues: CATADQGGTDTQYF.

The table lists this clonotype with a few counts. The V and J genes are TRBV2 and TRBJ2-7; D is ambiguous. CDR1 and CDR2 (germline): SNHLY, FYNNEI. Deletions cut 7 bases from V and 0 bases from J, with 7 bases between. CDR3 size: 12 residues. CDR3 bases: TGTGCCAGCACCTCGATCTCCTACGAGCAGTACTTC. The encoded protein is CASTSISYEQYF.

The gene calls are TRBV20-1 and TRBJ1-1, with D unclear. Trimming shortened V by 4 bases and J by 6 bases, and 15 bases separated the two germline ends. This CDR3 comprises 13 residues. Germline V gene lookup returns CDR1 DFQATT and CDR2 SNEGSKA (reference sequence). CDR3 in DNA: TGCAGTGCTAAAGGGCAGACTGACTCTGAAGCTTTCTTT. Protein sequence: CSAKGQTDSEAFF.

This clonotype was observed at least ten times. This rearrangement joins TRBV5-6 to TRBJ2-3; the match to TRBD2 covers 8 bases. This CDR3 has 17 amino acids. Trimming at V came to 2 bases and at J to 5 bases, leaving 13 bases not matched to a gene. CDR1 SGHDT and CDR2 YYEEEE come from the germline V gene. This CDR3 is CASSFSPWAGGLDTQYF. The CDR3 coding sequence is TGTGCCAGCAGCTTTAGCCCTTGGGCGGGGGGATTAGATACGCAGTATTTT.

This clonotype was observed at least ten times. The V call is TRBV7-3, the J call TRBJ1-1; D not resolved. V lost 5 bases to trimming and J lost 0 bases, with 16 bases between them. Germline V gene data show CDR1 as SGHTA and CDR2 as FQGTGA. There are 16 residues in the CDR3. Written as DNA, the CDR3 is TGTGCCAGCAGCCCTATAACGGACGGTATGAACACTGAAGCTTTCTTT. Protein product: CASSPITDGMNTEAFF.

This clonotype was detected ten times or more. The chain's CDR3 is CASSHSVSQETQYF. For the CDR3, the DNA is TGTGCCAGCAGCCACAGCGTATCCCAAGAGACCCAGTACTTC. The V gene is TRBV3-1, the J gene TRBJ2-5; D call uncertain. Between the trimmed V and J ends, which lost 3 bases and 1 base, there was a span of 9 bases. From germline, CDR1 is LGHDT and CDR2 YNNKEL (reference sequence). CDR3 size: 14 residues.

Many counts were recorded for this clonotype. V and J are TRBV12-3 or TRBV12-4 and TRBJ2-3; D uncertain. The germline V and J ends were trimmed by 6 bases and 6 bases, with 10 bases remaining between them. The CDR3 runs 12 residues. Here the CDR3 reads CASSQRRDTQYF. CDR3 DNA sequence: TGTGCCAGCAGCCAACGTCGGGATACGCAGTATTTT.

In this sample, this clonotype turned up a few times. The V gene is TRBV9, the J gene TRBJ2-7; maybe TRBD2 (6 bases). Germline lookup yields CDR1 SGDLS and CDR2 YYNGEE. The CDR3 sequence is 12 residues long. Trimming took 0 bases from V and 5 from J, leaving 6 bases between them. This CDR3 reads CASSVGGDEQYF. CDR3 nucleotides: TGTGCCAGCAGCGTAGGGGGGGACGAGCAGTACTTC.

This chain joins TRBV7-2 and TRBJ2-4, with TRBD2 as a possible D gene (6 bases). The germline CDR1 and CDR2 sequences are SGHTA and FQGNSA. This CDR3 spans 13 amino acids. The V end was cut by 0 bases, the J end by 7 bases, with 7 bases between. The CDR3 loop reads CASSLAGGNIQYF. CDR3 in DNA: TGTGCCAGCAGCTTAGCGGGAGGCAACATTCAGTACTTC.

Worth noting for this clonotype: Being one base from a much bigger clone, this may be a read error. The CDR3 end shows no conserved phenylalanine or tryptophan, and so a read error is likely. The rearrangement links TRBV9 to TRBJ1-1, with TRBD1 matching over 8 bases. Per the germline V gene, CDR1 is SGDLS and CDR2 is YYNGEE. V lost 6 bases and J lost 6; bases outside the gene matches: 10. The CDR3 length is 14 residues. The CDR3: CASTLGQGPPEAFL. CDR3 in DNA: TGTGCCAGCACGCTCGGACAGGGCCCACCTGAAGCTTTCCTT.